One and the same sample provided the 30 T cell receptor beta chains below, sequenced in a study of control samples from healthy donors and cancer patients. The method was immunoSEQ multiplex PCR; TCRdb's version includes in-frame clones alone and lacks a portion of them. The table shows 75,000 to 95,000 clones, with just over 90% occurring only once. The sequenced sample was blood. These TCRs come from a woman aged 18-29 years in good health.

The J gene is TRBJ2-2, the V gene TRBV6-5, with 7 bases identical to TRBD1. V lost 4 bases and J lost 6; bases outside the gene matches: 11. Germline CDR1 is MNHEY and CDR2 is SVGAGI. The CDR3 is 16 amino acids. CDR3 sequence: CASSSGRQGSAGELFF. CDR3 DNA: TGTGCCAGCAGTTCAGGCAGACAGGGATCGGCCGGGGAGCTGTTTTTT.

The genes are TRBV3-1 (or the pseudogene TRBV3-2) and TRBJ2-7; TRBD1 aligns across 10 bases. The CDR3 is 15 residues long. CDR1 and CDR2 (germline): LGHDT, YNNKEL (reference sequence). Trimming took 1 base from V and 4 from J; bases not matched to a gene: 4. CDR3 DNA sequence: TGTGCCAGCAGCCAAGTTAGGACAGGGGGTTACGAGCAGTACTTC. Protein sequence: CASSQVRTGGYEQYF.

This clone was picked up one time. The V gene is TRBV27, the J gene TRBJ2-7; a weak D match, TRBD2 (6 bases). V was trimmed by 8 bases and J by 6 bases, leaving 17 bases between them. CDR1 is MNHEY and CDR2 is SMNVEV in the germline V gene (reference sequence). This CDR3 region has 13 residues. This CDR3 reads CASWGVLVGEQYF. The DNA of the CDR3 is TGTGCCAGCTGGGGGGTGTTAGTAGGCGAGCAGTACTTC.

This clone was seen only a few times. The rearrangement links TRBV4-1 to TRBJ1-2, with 7 bases lining up with TRBD1. This CDR3 contains 13 residues. V lost 2 bases and J lost 8; bases outside the gene matches: 5. Germline CDR1 MGHRA, CDR2 YSYEKL. CDR3 in DNA: TGCGCCAGCAGCCAACAGGGGGTGGGAGGCTACACCTTC. This codes for CASSQQGVGGYTF.

The chain couples TRBV3-1 (or the pseudogene TRBV3-2) to TRBJ2-1, with D perhaps matching TRBD2 (6 bases). Germline loops: CDR1 LGHDT, CDR2 YNNKEL (reference sequence). V was shortened by 2 bases and J by 7 bases, with 21 bases between the two germline ends. CDR3 size: 17 residues. The CDR3, as DNA: TGTGCCAGCAGCCAAATTGGTTGGGACTCCTTCCTGAATGAGCAGTTCTTC. Translation: CASSQIGWDSFLNEQFF.

The rearrangement uses TRBV3-1 (or the pseudogene TRBV3-2) and TRBJ2-7; D not resolved. This CDR3 has 13 amino acids. V was cut by 6 bases and J by 8 bases, with 17 bases left in between. The germline CDR1 and CDR2 sequences are LGHDT and YNNKEL (reference sequence). In nucleotides, the CDR3 is TGTGCCAGCAGTCCCCTAGGTGAAAGTCAGCAGTACTTC. Residues: CASSPLGESQQYF.

CDR3 protein: CASSSDWYTEAFF. Written as DNA, the CDR3 is TGCGCCAGCAGCTCCGACTGGTACACTGAAGCTTTCTTT. The chain employs TRBV5-1 and TRBJ1-1; D remains unclear. Germline lookup yields CDR1 SGHRS and CDR2 YFSETQ. V lost 3 bases and J 3 bases, leaving 9 bases between the germline ends. The CDR3 length is 13 residues.

V usage is TRBV10-1 and J usage is TRBJ2-7; possible D gene TRBD1, 5 bases. The CDR3 is made up of 15 amino acids. Per germline, CDR1 WNHNN and CDR2 SYGVQD (reference sequence). V dropped 2 bases and J dropped 1 base, with 12 bases sitting between them. The CDR3 sequence is CASSEGQGPSYEQYF. The CDR3 bases are TGCGCCAGCAGTGAGGGTCAGGGCCCTTCCTACGAGCAGTACTTC.

The V and J genes are TRBV7-3 and TRBJ1-2; a possible D gene is TRBD1 (5 bases). The V gene lost 4 bases and the J gene lost 8 bases, with 8 bases spanning the gap. This CDR3 region has 11 residues. Germline-derived CDR1 and CDR2 are SGHTA and FQGTGA. DNA for the CDR3: TGTGCCAGCAGCTCAGGGCGCGGCTACACCTTC. Its translation is CASSSGRGYTF.

The chain links TRBV4-2 to TRBJ1-4; TRBD1 might be the D (5 bases). The V gene's germline CDR1 is LGHNA and CDR2 YNFKEQ. V was cut by 4 bases and J by 8 bases, with 17 bases left in between. There are 15 residues in the CDR3. CDR3 in amino acids: CASSPPDSMPEKLFF. The CDR3 coding sequence is TGTGCCAGCAGCCCCCCAGACAGTATGCCCGAAAAACTGTTTTTT.

This clone was seen a single time. The chain links TRBV7-8 to TRBJ2-2; TRBD2 agrees at 12 bases. There are 18 residues in the CDR3. V lost 0 bases, J lost 5 bases, and 7 bases stayed unmatched. In germline, CDR1 is SGHVS, CDR2 FQNEAQ. The DNA for the CDR3 is TGTGCCAGCAGCTTAGCGCCTAGCGGGGGGGCCCGGACCGGGGAGCTGTTTTTT. Residues: CASSLAPSGGARTGELFF. Complete variable domain (other parts from reference TRBV7-8 and TRBJ2-2): GAGVSQSPRYKVAKRGQDVALRCDPISGHVSLFWYQQALGQGPEFLTYFQNEAQLDKSGLPSDRFFAERPEGSVSTLKIQRTQQEDSAVYLCASSLAPSGGARTGELFFGEGSRLTVL.

V usage is TRBV5-4 and J usage is TRBJ1-6; perhaps TRBD1 as D (6 bases). CDR3 size: 17 residues. Germline values: CDR1 SGHNT, CDR2 YYREEE (reference sequence). Trimming stripped 0 bases from V and 0 bases from J, with 10 bases between. The CDR3 loop reads CASSLGADSSYNSPLHF. CDR3 DNA sequence: TGTGCCAGCAGCTTGGGGGCGGACAGCTCCTATAATTCACCCCTCCACTTT.

The chain links TRBV12-2 to TRBJ1-2. TRBV12-2 counts as a pseudogene. This CDR3 region has 14 residues. CDR3 residues: CASPPGRGNYGYTF. The CDR3 nucleotides read TGTGCAAGTCCCCCCGGAAGAGGAAACTATGGCTACACCTTC.

This clone showed up just a few times. This sequence joins TRBV5-1 and TRBJ1-4; no clear D. The V end was cut by 0 bases, the J end by 5 bases, with 5 bases between. Germline CDR1 reads SGHRS; CDR2 reads YFSETQ. The CDR3 has 13 amino acids. The DNA of the CDR3 is TGCGCCAGCAGCTTGGCTCAAAATGAAAAACTGTTTTTT. Its protein product is CASSLAQNEKLFF.

This chain uses TRBV15 with TRBJ1-2; no reliable D call. The CDR3 runs 14 residues. Trimming stripped 0 bases from V and 12 bases from J, with 17 bases between. Germline lookup yields CDR1 LNHNV and CDR2 YYDKDF (reference sequence). The CDR3 region is CATSRDGLTPHDTF. The CDR3 DNA reads as TGTGCCACCAGCAGAGATGGACTGACCCCCCACGACACCTTC.

The CDR3 DNA follows: TGTGCCAGCAGCTTAGTAGCTAGCGGGGGGCGGTATGAGCAGTTCTTC. Amino acid sequence: CASSLVASGGRYEQFF. The chain employs TRBV7-8 and TRBJ2-1, with 11 bases matching TRBD2. Germline CDR1 reads SGHVS; CDR2 reads FQNEAQ. This CDR3 has 16 amino acids. The ends lost 1 base at V and 8 bases at J; junction bases unmatched: 7.

The chain employs TRBV7-2 and TRBJ1-1; D perhaps matches TRBD1 (6 bases). The CDR3 sequence is 14 residues long. CDR1 is SGHTA, CDR2 FQGNSA, per germline. Trimming shortened V by 4 bases and J by 4 bases, and 13 bases separated the two germline ends. The CDR3 sequence: CASSSMGGGTEAFF. The CDR3 region has the DNA TGTGCCAGCAGCTCAATGGGGGGCGGCACTGAAGCTTTCTTT.

The chain combines TRBV6-5 with TRBJ2-3; D may be TRBD1 or TRBD2 (5 bases each). The V end was cut by 6 bases, the J end by 6 bases, with 10 bases between. Germline V lookup: CDR1 MNHEY, CDR2 SVGAGI. The CDR3 covers 12 residues. The CDR3 protein is CASRGDSDTQYF. For the CDR3, the DNA is TGTGCCAGCAGGGGGGATAGCGATACGCAGTATTTT.

The V gene is TRBV4-1, the J gene TRBJ1-1; D is unclear. Trimming cost V 5 bases and J 6 bases, with 13 bases left between them. The CDR3 covers 13 residues. Germline V gene sequence: CDR1 MGHRA, CDR2 YSYEKL. The CDR3 bases are TGCGCCAGCAGCGAAATAGTAGTGGCTGAAGCTTTCTTT. Amino acids: CASSEIVVAEAFF.

The chain uses TRBV6-5 and TRBJ1-2; D call uncertain. The CDR3 loop spans 15 amino acids. The germline V and J ends were trimmed by 2 bases and 4 bases, with 14 bases remaining between them. Germline CDR1 is MNHEY and CDR2 is SVGAGI. This CDR3 is CASSYGLREIYGYTF. The CDR3 region has the DNA TGTGCCAGCAGTTACGGGTTGCGGGAAATCTATGGCTACACCTTC.

The rearrangement joins TRBV27 to TRBJ2-2; TRBD2 matches 12 bases. This CDR3 comprises 17 residues. The germline CDR1 and CDR2 sequences are MNHEY and SMNVEV (reference sequence). The V and J ends lost 5 bases and 7 bases, in that order; junction bases with no gene match: 11. In DNA, the CDR3 is TGTGCCAGCAGTCCCCTACCGACTAGCGGGGGTGTCGGGGAGCTGTTTTTT. The encoded protein is CASSPLPTSGGVGELFF.

The chain links TRBV5-1 to TRBJ1-4; 10 nucleotides match TRBD1. This CDR3 comprises 16 residues. CDR1 is SGHRS and CDR2 is YFSETQ in the germline V gene. V lost 4 bases to trimming and J lost 0 bases; unmatched junction nucleotides: 3. The CDR3, as DNA: TGCGCCAGCAGCCCTGGACAGGGGGCAACTAATGAAAAACTGTTTTTT. Amino acids: CASSPGQGATNEKLFF.

This chain links TRBV13 with TRBJ2-1, with TRBD1 matching 9 bases. CDR3 length equals 14 residues. Germline CDR1 PRHDT, CDR2 FYEKMQ (reference sequence). J gave up 10 bases and V 0 bases, and 4 bases lay outside the gene matches. CDR3 DNA sequence: TGTGCCAGCAGCTTAGGCGGACAGGGGAAGGAGCAGTTCTTC. It is translated as CASSLGGQGKEQFF. Full variable domain (missing parts from reference TRBV13 and TRBJ2-1): AAGVIQSPRHLIKEKRETATLKCYPIPRHDTVYWYQQGPGQDPQFLISFYEKMQSDKGSIPDRFSAQQFSDYHSELNMSSLELGDSALYFCASSLGGQGKEQFFGPGTRLTVL.

V and J are TRBV3-1 (or the pseudogene TRBV3-2) and TRBJ2-1, with D perhaps TRBD1 or TRBD2 (5 bases each). The germline CDR1 and CDR2 sequences are LGHDT and YNNKEL (reference sequence). Trimming cost V 3 bases and J 12 bases, with 12 bases left between them. This CDR3 has 12 residues. The CDR3 loop reads CASSQGVRGQFF. The CDR3 coding sequence is TGTGCCAGCAGCCAGGGGGTCCGGGGGCAGTTCTTC.

The J gene is TRBJ2-1, the V gene TRBV11-3; 7 positions match TRBD1. J gave up 2 bases and V 5 bases, and 6 bases lay outside the gene matches. Germline-derived CDR1 and CDR2 are SGHNT and YENEEA. The CDR3 loop spans 15 amino acids. CDR3 loop: CASSATGTAYNEQFF. The CDR3 DNA sequence: TGTGCCAGCAGCGCCACCGGGACAGCCTACAATGAGCAGTTCTTC.

This rearrangement joins TRBV29-1 to TRBJ2-1; tentatively, D is TRBD2 (5 bases). Germline CDR1 is SQVTM and CDR2 is ANQGSEA. Trimming took off 7 bases at V and 0 bases at J, with 37 bases between the two ends. CDR3 length: 22 residues. CDR3 in amino acids: CSARLTDRLAENLMYSYNEQFF. The CDR3 nucleotides are TGCAGCGCTCGATTAACAGACCGGCTAGCCGAAAACCTAATGTACTCCTACAATGAGCAGTTCTTC.

The chain is built from TRBV5-8 and TRBJ1-6, with D possibly being TRBD1 (5 bases). V lost 3 bases, J lost 8 bases, and 9 bases lay in between. CDR3 length: 13 residues. The germline V gene has CDR1 SGHTS and CDR2 YDEGEE. CDR3 DNA sequence: TGTGCCAGCAGCTATGTACAGGATTCACCCCTCCACTTT. Residues: CASSYVQDSPLHF.

J is TRBJ2-7 and V is TRBV7-3; 13 nucleotides agree with TRBD2. V lost 4 bases, J lost 5 bases, and 5 bases stayed unmatched. The CDR3 has 15 residues. The germline V gene has CDR1 SGHTA and CDR2 FQGTGA. CDR3 in DNA: TGTGCCAGCAGCTCCACTGGGACTAGCGGGGACGAGCAGTACTTC. It yields the protein CASSSTGTSGDEQYF.

This chain connects TRBV19 to TRBJ1-1; D remains ambiguous. Looked up from germline, CDR1 is LNHDA and CDR2 is SQIVND (reference sequence). The CDR3 is made up of 14 amino acids. V lost 7 bases and J 8 bases, leaving 20 bases between the germline ends. The CDR3 DNA is TGTGCCAGTACCCTCCTCCGAGACGAAGGGGAAGCTTTCTTT. This codes for CASTLLRDEGEAFF.

The chain combines TRBV18 with TRBJ1-1, with TRBD1 identical over 7 bases. From germline, CDR1 is KGHSH and CDR2 LQKENI. The V segment lost 3 bases and the J segment 7 bases; nucleotides outside the gene matches: 5. The length of the CDR3 is 13 residues. Here the CDR3 reads CASSPRRDSEAFF. CDR3 DNA: TGTGCCAGCTCACCTCGCCGGGACAGTGAAGCTTTCTTT.